This passage covers 17 T cell receptor beta chains from one sample sequenced in a study of T cells in Graves' hyperthyroidism and ophthalmopathy. RNA transcripts yielded amplified TCR beta CDR3 regions. The primer set for the first-round RT-PCR of the TCR CDR3 was HTBI. A single record per CDR3 protein comes from TCRdb applying MiXCR to the multiplex PCR reads. The sample carries hundreds of thousands of distinct CDR3 sequences, 14% recorded once. The sequenced material came from blood. All receptors come from a woman aged 18-29 years with Graves' hyperthyroidism.

This chain uses TRBV7-2 with TRBJ2-5; tentatively, D is TRBD1 (6 bases). V was pared by 6 bases and J by 5 bases, with 13 bases between. Per the germline V gene, CDR1 is SGHTA and CDR2 is FQGNSA. This CDR3 is 13 amino acids long. CDR3 residues: CASREGGWETQYF. CDR3 nucleotide sequence: TGTGCCAGCAGGGAAGGGGGATGGGAGACCCAGTACTTC.

A remark on this clonotype: A far larger clone is only one base removed, so a read error is likely. The chain combines TRBV12-3 or TRBV12-4 with TRBJ2-7; the D call may be TRBD1 or TRBD2 (5 bases each). The J call could be wrong; TRBJ2-1 is a better fit for the DNA end. The CDR3 is 13 residues long. The CDR3 protein is CASSPRGGYEQFF. As DNA, the CDR3 is TGTGCCAGCAGTCCCCGTGGGGGATACGAGCAGTTCTTC.

This clonotype was seen more than once but under ten times. The chain is built from TRBV15 and TRBJ1-2; D unclear. From germline, CDR1 is LNHNV and CDR2 YYDKDF (reference sequence). This CDR3 has 18 amino acids. V lost 1 base and J lost 0, with 18 bases in between. CDR3 region: CATSRARHLGAPNYGYTF. The CDR3 DNA is TGTGCCACCAGCAGAGCTAGACATCTTGGTGCACCTAACTATGGCTACACCTTC.

V and J are TRBV18 and TRBJ2-4; a possible D gene is TRBD2 (5 bases). This CDR3 contains 14 residues. Looked up from germline, CDR1 is KGHSH and CDR2 is LQKENI. Trimming stripped 1 base from V and 5 bases from J, with 9 bases between. The CDR3 nucleotides read TGTGCCAGCTCACCACGGCGGGCAGAAAACATTCAGTACTTC. This sequence encodes CASSPRRAENIQYF.

The V gene is TRBV7-3, the J gene TRBJ2-7; no reliable D call. This CDR3 region has 15 residues. V was pared by 2 bases and J by 0 bases, with 11 bases between. Germline V gene data show CDR1 as SGHTA and CDR2 as FQGTGA. CDR3 sequence: CASSLGPPGSYEQYF. The CDR3 DNA is TGTGCCAGCAGCTTAGGACCCCCCGGCTCCTACGAGCAGTACTTC.

This clonotype was seen a handful of times. The chain employs TRBV5-1 and TRBJ2-5; D possibly corresponds to TRBD2 (5 bases). Germline lookup yields CDR1 SGHRS and CDR2 YFSETQ. The CDR3 covers 16 residues. The V end was cut by 3 bases, the J end by 4 bases, with 19 bases between. CDR3 sequence (DNA): TGCGCCAGCAGCTACAACGGAGGACTTTTGGGAGAGACCCAGTACTTC. It specifies CASSYNGGLLGETQYF.

The V call is TRBV6-1, the J call TRBJ2-1; D ambiguous. V was cut by 0 bases and J by 4 bases, with 7 bases left in between. CDR3 length: 14 residues. Germline-derived CDR1 and CDR2 are MNHNS and SASEGT. CDR3 sequence: CASSEASGYNEQFF. The CDR3 nucleotides are TGTGCCAGCAGTGAAGCCTCCGGATACAATGAGCAGTTCTTC.

The chain has TRBV30 and TRBJ2-7, with TRBD2 identical over 9 bases. Germline V gene lookup returns CDR1 GTSNPN and CDR2 SVGIG (reference sequence). The CDR3 runs 15 residues. With 1 base clipped from V and 2 bases from J, the junction kept 6 bases outside the gene matches. The CDR3 DNA follows: TGTGCCTGGAGTGGGCTAGCGGGGACCCCCTACGAGCAGTACTTC. Amino acids: CAWSGLAGTPYEQYF.

This clonotype was recorded a few times. J is TRBJ2-1 and V is TRBV14; TRBD2 matches 14 bases. The CDR3 sequence is 18 residues long. Germline CDR1 is SGHDN and CDR2 is FVKESK. The V gene end was trimmed by 4 bases and the J gene end by 6 bases; junction bases not matched to a gene: 11. The CDR3 region has the DNA TGTGCCAGCAGCCTCAAGGGACTAGCGGGAGTCCTAGGCAATGAGCAGTTCTTC. Encoded protein: CASSLKGLAGVLGNEQFF.

In its sample, this clonotype was seen a few times. The V call is TRBV6-2 or TRBV6-3, the J call TRBJ1-4, with D possibly being TRBD1 (6 bases). Germline V lookup: CDR1 MNHEY, CDR2 SVGEGT. V gave up 4 bases and J gave up 7 bases, with 13 bases separating them. The CDR3 length is 14 residues. CDR3 in amino acids: CASSSGRGREKLFF. DNA of the CDR3: TGTGCCAGCAGTTCGGGACGGGGGCGTGAAAAACTGTTTTTT.

This clonotype was detected a few times. This chain links TRBV10-1 with TRBJ2-1, with 10 positions matching TRBD2. The CDR3 length is 16 residues. From germline, CDR1 is WNHNN and CDR2 SYGVQD (reference sequence). V shed 4 bases and J 8 bases; nucleotides not matched to a gene: 11. CDR3 loop: CASSVGSGRYRDEQFF. The CDR3 DNA is TGCGCCAGCAGTGTAGGTAGCGGGAGGTATAGAGATGAGCAGTTCTTC.

V is TRBV10-3 and J is TRBJ2-3; 7 bases fit TRBD1. The V gene's germline CDR1 is ENHRY and CDR2 SYGVKD. This CDR3 has 13 residues. Germline trimming cut 7 bases from V and 5 bases from J; bases unmatched to any gene: 6. The chain's CDR3 is CAIMGNRGDTQYF. The CDR3, as DNA: TGTGCCATCATGGGGAACAGGGGAGATACGCAGTATTTT.

This clonotype was counted only a few times. A read error may produce the germline difference seen at one junction end. The J gene is TRBJ2-7, the V gene TRBV28, with TRBD1 matching over 7 bases. The CDR3 covers 15 residues. Germline V gene lookup returns CDR1 MDHEN and CDR2 SYDVKM. The CDR3 sequence: CASSLMWDRSYKQYF. The CDR3 bases are TGTGCCAGCAGTCTTATGTGGGACAGAAGCTACAAGCAGTACTTC.

This clonotype was observed a few times. The chain is built from TRBV5-1 and TRBJ1-2, with TRBD1 as a possible D gene (5 bases). V was shortened by 0 bases and J by 8 bases, with 14 bases between the two germline ends. This CDR3 region has 14 residues. The germline gives CDR1 SGHRS, CDR2 YFSETQ. The DNA for the CDR3 is TGCGCCAGCAGCTTGGTGAGCGGGACGAGAGGCTACACCTTC. This gives the protein CASSLVSGTRGYTF.

The sample holds many counts of this clonotype. The chain joins TRBV5-1 to TRBJ2-3; perhaps TRBD2 as D (6 bases). The CDR3 extends over 13 amino acids. The V and J ends lost 4 bases and 4 bases respectively, with 10 bases between them. Germline lookup yields CDR1 SGHRS and CDR2 YFSETQ. The CDR3 DNA sequence: TGCGCCAGCAGCGGCGGGGAGGCAGATACGCAGTATTTT. Protein sequence: CASSGGEADTQYF.

The chain employs TRBV7-8 and TRBJ1-5; D remains ambiguous. The CDR3 is 14 residues long. Germline values: CDR1 SGHVS, CDR2 FQNEAQ. With 7 bases removed from V and 5 bases from J, the gap between germline ends came to 15 bases. The CDR3 coding sequence is TGTGCCAGCACCAAGGAGTATTTGGATCAGCCCCAGCATTTT. Amino acid sequence: CASTKEYLDQPQHF.

This clonotype turned up a few times. The chain recombines TRBV27 with TRBJ2-2, with 10 bases fitting TRBD2. Trimming cost V 5 bases and J 7 bases; bases outside gene matches: 16. Germline CDR1 MNHEY, CDR2 SMNVEV (reference sequence). CDR3 length equals 18 residues. The CDR3 DNA is TGTGCCAGCAGTCCCCACCTGGGTCCTAGCGGGAGATACGGGGAGCTGTTTTTT. As protein: CASSPHLGPSGRYGELFF.